The TCR beta chain described here comes from a study of T-cell memory formation after mild COVID-19. Study overall: Clusters were largely donor specific. Regarding the study as a whole: Specificity for SARS-CoV-2 was not confirmed among the second-wave clones peaking on day 37. Clones that contracted clustered mainly in CM and EM if CD4+ and in EMRA if CD8+. Later expanders leaned CD4+, whereas clones that contracted between day 15 and 85 were balanced CD4/CD8.

TCRdb analysed the 5' RACE reads with MiXCR anew, one entry per CDR3 protein. Seen here are some 190,000 distinct CDR3 sequences, around 20% observed once, and the top ten hold roughly 2.6%. This clonotype was counted between two and nine times. Antigen: not known. Trimming took 1 base from V and 4 from J; bases not matched to a gene: 16. The CDR3 spans 18 residues. In germline, CDR1 is DFQATT, CDR2 SNEGSKA (reference sequence). This clonotype originated in an adult woman who had mild COVID-19 (a few samples of this study predate the infection). Cell type and time point are not known. Sequencing was performed on PBMCs or a T cell subset sorted from them (not recorded which). The chain is built from TRBV20-1 and TRBJ2-3; 8 nucleotides match TRBD1. The CDR3 loop reads CSARAQGVWLTHPDTQYF. The DNA for the CDR3 is TGCAGTGCTAGAGCACAGGGGGTTTGGTTGACGCACCCAGATACGCAGTATTTT.